The clone carrying this TCR beta chain was found once. What it binds is not known. The data are from a study of OX40 agonist ivuxolimab in advanced cancers. The overall study: Therapy given before enrollment (anti-PD-1, anti-PD-L1 or anti-CTLA-4) was allowed, and around 41% had some.

The table came from immunoSEQ multiplex PCR; TCRdb's copy has only in-frame clones and leaves some out. The sample yields approximately 96,000 clones, about nine tenths seen once. Trimming at V came to 4 bases and at J to 2 bases, leaving 14 bases not matched to a gene. The germline CDR1 and CDR2 sequences are SGHNT and YYREEE (reference sequence). This CDR3 has 18 amino acids. General study findings and limits: The CD4+ and CD8+ T cells in the blood had expanded clonally by week 6 at 0.1 to 3.0 mg/kg. Low normalized T-cell clonal expansion was additionally recorded for some nonresponders.

J is TRBJ2-3 and V is TRBV5-4; 9 nucleotides align to TRBD2. The sample was CD4+ or CD8+ T cells sorted from blood, taken in a trial of the OX40 agonist ivuxolimab. This clonotype was sampled from an adult with an advanced solid tumor such as melanoma, head and neck, liver or kidney cancer. The CDR3 protein is CASSHPGPLAGSTDTQYF. Here the CDR3 DNA reads TGTGCCAGCAGCCACCCGGGTCCCCTAGCGGGATCCACAGATACGCAGTATTTT.